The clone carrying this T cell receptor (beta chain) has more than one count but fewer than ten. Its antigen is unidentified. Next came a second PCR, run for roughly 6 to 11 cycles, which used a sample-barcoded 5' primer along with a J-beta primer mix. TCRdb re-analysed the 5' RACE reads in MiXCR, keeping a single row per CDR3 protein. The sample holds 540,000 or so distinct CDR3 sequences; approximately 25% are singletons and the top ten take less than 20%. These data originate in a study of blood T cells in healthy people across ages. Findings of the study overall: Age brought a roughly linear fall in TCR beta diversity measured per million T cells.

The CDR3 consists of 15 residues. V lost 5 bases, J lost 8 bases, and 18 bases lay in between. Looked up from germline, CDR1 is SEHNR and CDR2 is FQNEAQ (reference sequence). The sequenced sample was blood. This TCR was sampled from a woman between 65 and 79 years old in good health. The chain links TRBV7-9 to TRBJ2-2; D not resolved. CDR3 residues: CASSTRLGSSGELFF. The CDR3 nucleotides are TGTGCCAGCAGCACGCGGTTGGGGTCCTCTGGGGAGCTGTTTTTT.